The 20 T cell receptor beta chains in this list originate from one sample, sequenced in a study of blood T cell repertoires in COVID-19. The data were produced by immunoSEQ multiplex PCR, yet TCRdb's version contains in-frame clones alone and is incomplete. The sample yields about 150,000 clones, 85% to 90% seen once. Sequenced: peripheral blood. These receptor sequences come from a woman between 45 and 60 years old with active or convalescent COVID-19.

The sample holds a few counts of this clone. The chain joins TRBV3-1 (or the pseudogene TRBV3-2) to TRBJ1-4, with D maybe TRBD1 (6 bases). The germline V gene has CDR1 LGHDT and CDR2 YNNKEL (reference sequence). Trimming took off 2 bases at V and 7 bases at J, with 14 bases between the two ends. This CDR3 contains 15 residues. For the CDR3, the DNA is TGTGCCAGCAGCCAAATCCGGACAGTGCCTGAAAAACTGTTTTTT. This sequence encodes CASSQIRTVPEKLFF.

This chain uses TRBV10-3 with TRBJ1-4; the D gene is possibly TRBD1 (5 bases). V lost 2 bases to trimming and J lost 0 bases, with 10 bases between them. There are 16 residues in the CDR3. Germline V gene lookup returns CDR1 ENHRY and CDR2 SYGVKD. The CDR3 is CAISERAGSTNEKLFF. CDR3 in DNA: TGTGCCATCAGTGAGCGGGCAGGGTCAACTAATGAAAAACTGTTTTTT.

The CDR3 region is CASSRDSYSYEQYF. For the CDR3, the DNA is TGTGCCAGCAGCCGGGACTCCTACTCCTACGAGCAGTACTTC. V and J are TRBV7-9 and TRBJ2-7, with D tentatively TRBD2 (6 bases). This CDR3 is built from 14 residues. Germline assignment: CDR1 SEHNR and CDR2 FQNEAQ (reference sequence). Trimming cost V 5 bases and J 0 bases, with 11 bases left between them.

The rearrangement joins TRBV11-2 to TRBJ2-3; 7 bases agree with TRBD1. Germline-derived CDR1 and CDR2 are SGHAT and FQNNGV. The V segment lost 4 bases and the J segment 8 bases; nucleotides outside the gene matches: 24. This CDR3 comprises 19 residues. The CDR3 DNA reads TGTGCCAGCAGCTCGGTGGGGATGAGGGGGCCCGACCTGACGGGTACGCAGTATTTT. Translating gives CASSSVGMRGPDLTGTQYF.

The V call is TRBV5-4, the J call TRBJ2-3; D ambiguous. The CDR3 runs to 14 residues. The V gene lost 1 base and the J gene lost 2 bases, with 8 bases spanning the gap. Germline CDR1 and CDR2: SGHNT and YYREEE (reference sequence). The CDR3 bases are TGTGCCAGCAGCTTGAACCCACACACAGATACGCAGTATTTT. This encodes CASSLNPHTDTQYF.

The genes are TRBV6-5 and TRBJ1-2; D is ambiguous. V shed 4 bases and J shed 4 bases, with 13 bases lying between them. Germline V gives CDR1 MNHEY, CDR2 SVGAGI. This CDR3 has 14 amino acids. The CDR3 here is CASSFLQASYGYTF. CDR3 coding DNA: TGTGCCAGCAGTTTCCTCCAGGCGAGCTATGGCTACACCTTC.

The genes are TRBV5-4 and TRBJ1-2; tentatively, D is TRBD1 (5 bases). Trimming took off 4 bases at V and 1 base at J, with 11 bases between the two ends. The CDR3 length is 14 residues. Germline lookup yields CDR1 SGHNT and CDR2 YYREEE (reference sequence). CDR3 loop: CASSPTGGNYGYTF. The CDR3 DNA follows: TGTGCCAGCAGCCCCACCGGGGGTAACTATGGCTACACCTTC. Based on the CDR3 plus reference TRBV5-4 and TRBJ1-2, the full variable domain is ETGVTQSPTHLIKTRGQQVTLRCSSQSGHNTVSWYQQALGQGPQFIFQYYREEENGRGNFPPRFSGLQFPNYSSELNVNALELDDSALYLCASSPTGGNYGYTFGSGTRLTVV.

The genes are TRBV12-3 or TRBV12-4 and TRBJ2-1, with 7 bases aligning to TRBD1. The J segment lost 10 bases and the V segment lost 6 bases, leaving 9 bases of the junction unmatched. The CDR3 runs 13 residues. The CDR3 bases are TGTGCCAGCAGAGCGACAGGGAGTGAGGAGCAGTTCTTC. It translates to CASRATGSEEQFF.

The chain couples TRBV4-1 to TRBJ2-4; D possibly corresponds to TRBD2 (6 bases). Germline V gene sequence: CDR1 MGHRA, CDR2 YSYEKL. The V end was cut by 0 bases, the J end by 1 base, with 13 bases between. The CDR3 consists of 17 residues. The CDR3 DNA is TGCGCCAGCAGCCAAGATTCCGGGAGTATGGCCAAAAACATTCAGTACTTC. Protein: CASSQDSGSMAKNIQYF.

The V and J genes are TRBV5-4 and TRBJ2-5; possible D gene TRBD2, 7 bases. The CDR3 length is 16 residues. Per germline, CDR1 SGHNT and CDR2 YYREEE (reference sequence). V was shortened by 3 bases and J by 0 bases, with 15 bases between the two germline ends. CDR3 nucleotides: TGTGCCAGCAGCTCCAACCACGGGGGGCACCAAGAGACCCAGTACTTC. Translating it yields CASSSNHGGHQETQYF. Full variable domain (remainder filled in from reference TRBV5-4 and TRBJ2-5): ETGVTQSPTHLIKTRGQQVTLRCSSQSGHNTVSWYQQALGQGPQFIFQYYREEENGRGNFPPRFSGLQFPNYSSELNVNALELDDSALYLCASSSNHGGHQETQYFGPGTRLLVL.

This CDR3 reads CASSSRTGNTEAFF. The CDR3 coding sequence is TGTGCCAGCAGCTCTCGGACAGGGAACACTGAAGCTTTCTTT. The chain links TRBV11-2 to TRBJ1-1, with 7 bases that match TRBD1. CDR1 is SGHAT and CDR2 is FQNNGV in the germline V gene. The V gene end was trimmed by 4 bases and the J gene end by 1 base; junction bases not matched to a gene: 3. The CDR3 runs to 14 residues.

This clone appeared a single time. The chain uses TRBV5-4 and TRBJ2-7; TRBD2 is a possible D gene (7 bases). The CDR3 contains 14 residues. Looked up from germline, CDR1 is SGHNT and CDR2 is YYREEE (reference sequence). V was clipped by 0 bases and J by 3 bases, with 10 bases between them. The CDR3 nucleotides are TGTGCCAGCAGCTTGGAGGGGGGGTTCTACGAGCAGTACTTC. Protein sequence: CASSLEGGFYEQYF.

The gene calls are TRBV10-3 and TRBJ1-5; D is unresolved. CDR1 and CDR2 from the germline V gene are ENHRY and SYGVKD. The CDR3 has 16 amino acids. V lost 0 bases and J 1 base, leaving 10 bases between the germline ends. CDR3 in amino acids: CAISESGRVSNQPQHF. The CDR3 bases are TGTGCCATCAGTGAGTCGGGGAGGGTGAGCAATCAGCCCCAGCATTTT.

The rearrangement uses TRBV6-4 and TRBJ2-3; 9 bases fit TRBD1. The CDR3 extends over 15 amino acids. V shed 3 bases and J 3 bases; nucleotides not matched to a gene: 4. Germline-derived CDR1 and CDR2 are MRHNA and SNTAGT. Here the CDR3 DNA reads TGTGCCAGCAGTGAAGGGACAGGGCATACAGATACGCAGTATTTT. It is translated as CASSEGTGHTDTQYF.

The gene calls are TRBV27 and TRBJ1-1; D unresolved. The CDR3 spans 13 residues. Deletions cut 2 bases from V and 1 base from J, with 5 bases between. Germline-derived CDR1 and CDR2 are MNHEY and SMNVEV (reference sequence). CDR3: CASSLQRNTEAFF. CDR3 sequence (DNA): TGTGCCAGCAGTTTACAGCGGAACACTGAAGCTTTCTTT.

V and J are TRBV24-1 and TRBJ2-5; TRBD1 matches 7 bases. Germline-derived CDR1 and CDR2 are KGHDR and SFDVKD. CDR3 length: 15 amino acids. V lost 0 bases, J lost 1 base, and 1 base stayed unmatched. CDR3 sequence (DNA): TGTGCCACCAGTGATTTGGAGGGGGCCCAAGAGACCCAGTACTTC. Translation gives CATSDLEGAQETQYF.

DNA of the CDR3: TGCGCCAGCAGCCCTAGACAGGTAACCTCCTACGAGCAGTACTTC. Protein product: CASSPRQVTSYEQYF. The chain is built from TRBV5-1 and TRBJ2-7; the D gene is possibly TRBD1 (6 bases). The V end lost 4 bases, the J end lost 0 bases, and 14 bases lay between the germline ends. From germline, CDR1 is SGHRS and CDR2 YFSETQ. CDR3 size: 15 residues.

The chain uses TRBV6-4 and TRBJ1-1, with D tentatively TRBD1 (6 bases). Germline assignment: CDR1 MRHNA and CDR2 SNTAGT. This CDR3 spans 15 amino acids. V lost 8 bases to trimming and J lost 5 bases, with 21 bases between them. Here the CDR3 DNA reads TGTGCCAGCCCGAGGAGTGGCGCAGGGGATACTGAAGCTTTCTTT. It codes for CASPRSGAGDTEAFF.

The chain is built from TRBV7-3 and TRBJ1-1; 9 nucleotides agree with TRBD1. This CDR3 spans 16 amino acids. Germline CDR1 is SGHTA and CDR2 is FQGTGA. V lost 5 bases, J lost 3 bases, and 10 bases stayed unmatched. Here the CDR3 reads CASSPTDRGRDTEAFF. The CDR3 coding sequence is TGTGCCAGCAGCCCGACAGACAGGGGGAGGGACACTGAAGCTTTCTTT.

V and J are TRBV28 and TRBJ1-2; D perhaps matches TRBD1 (6 bases). Germline CDR1 MDHEN, CDR2 SYDVKM. CDR3 length equals 15 residues. V lost 6 bases, J lost 2 bases, and 16 bases lay in between. Here the CDR3 DNA reads TGTGCCAGCAGCCCCGGCAGGGGAGACAACTATGGCTACACCTTC. Protein product: CASSPGRGDNYGYTF.